The rows below give T cell receptor beta chains drawn from one sample of a study of T-cell reconstitution after alpha-beta-depleted transplantation in children. TCRdb processed the PCR reads anew with MiXCR; each CDR3 protein has one entry. The sample lists 450,000 to 600,000 distinct CDR3 sequences, about a sixth occurring once. The sequences come from PBMCs from the stem cell graft donor, collected from the stem cell graft. Every receptor here comes from a human donor who donated a stem cell graft to a child with acute lymphoblastic leukemia. The CDR3 runs from the conserved cysteine through the conserved F or W. The D gene is left open where the match is weak. Clone sizes are given selectively: once, few, many, or a class where the clone is expanded.

>TRBV20-1|few|14|TRBD2|TRBJ2-5
TGCAGTGCTAGAGATTTGGGGGAGGGAGAGACCCAGTACTTC
CSARDLGEGETQYF
>TRBV24-1|-|15|-|TRBJ2-1
TGTGCCACCAGTGATTGGCAGGATGGGAACAATGAGCAGTTCTTC
CATSDWQDGNNEQFF
>TRBV27|-|14|-|TRBJ2-7
TGTGCCAGCAGTTTAGCGACGACCTCCTACGAGCAGTACTTC
CASSLATTSYEQYF
>TRBV25-1|-|15|TRBD1|TRBJ2-1
TGTGCCAGCAGCGATGACAGGGGCTACTACAATGAGCAGTTCTTC
CASSDDRGYYNEQFF
>TRBV7-8|many|14|-|TRBJ1-2
TGTGCCAGCAGCTTAGTAGCGGGGTCCTATGGCTACACCTTC
CASSLVAGSYGYTF
>TRBV27|-|15|-|TRBJ1-5
TGTGCCAGCAGTTTTACACAGTGTAGCAATCAGCCCCAGCATTTT
CASSFTQCSNQPQHF
>TRBV7-9|few|16|TRBD2|TRBJ2-1
TGTGCCAGCAGCTCCTTCATGAGCGGGGGCAGAGGTGAGCAGTTCTTC
CASSSFMSGGRGEQFF
>TRBV5-1|few|15|TRBD1|TRBJ1-6
TGCGCCAGCAGCCCGGGACAGGCCTGGGGTTCACCCCTCCACTTT
CASSPGQAWGSPLHF
>TRBV5-1|-|13|-|TRBJ2-3
TGCGCCAGCAGCTTGAGCACCACAGATACGCAGTATTTT
CASSLSTTDTQYF
>TRBV4-1|-|14|-|TRBJ1-1
TGCGCCAGCAGCCAAGTTGTTCTGTACACTGAAGCTTTCTTT
CASSQVVLYTEAFF
>TRBV4-1|few|15|-|TRBJ1-1
TGCGCCAGCAGCCACTGGGACGGACTGAACACTGAAGCTTTCTTT
CASSHWDGLNTEAFF
>TRBV6-2/TRBV6-3|-|12|-|TRBJ2-7
TGTGCCGTCGAGGGTACAGTCTACGAGCAGTACTTC
CAVEGTVYEQYF
>TRBV18|-|14|-|TRBJ1-1
TGTGCCAGCTCACCACGGGGGAAGGACACTGAAGCTTTCTTT
CASSPRGKDTEAFF
>TRBV9|once|15|TRBD2|TRBJ2-1
TGTGCCAGCAGCGTTGCGGGGGGCGCAGACAATGAGCAGTTCTTC
CASSVAGGADNEQFF
>TRBV4-1|-|13|-|TRBJ2-5
TGCGCCAGCAGCTACGCAATCCAAGAGACCCAGTACTTC
CASSYAIQETQYF
>TRBV21-1|few|15|-|TRBJ2-1
TGTGCCAGCAGCAAAGCGAGGGGACGGGACAATGAGCAGTTCTTC
CASSKARGRDNEQFF
>TRBV5-1|-|18|-|TRBJ2-2
TGCGCCAGCATCTTTAGCGGAGACTACCCCGCGAACACCGGGGAGCTGTTTTTT
CASIFSGDYPANTGELFF
>TRBV20-1|few|12|-|TRBJ2-3
TGCAGTGCTCCCCGGTGGGCAGATACGCAGTATTTT
CSAPRWADTQYF
>TRBV6-5|few|14|-|TRBJ2-7
TGTGCCAGCAGTTGGGACTGGGGGGACTACGAGCAGTACTTC
CASSWDWGDYEQYF
>TRBV27|few|15|TRBD2|TRBJ2-5
TGTGCCAGCAGTTTTCGACTAGCGGGAAAAGAGACCCAGTACTTC
CASSFRLAGKETQYF
>TRBV12-5|-|14|-|TRBJ1-2
TGTGCTAGTGGTTTGGTACCTGACAACTATGGCTACACCTTC
CASGLVPDNYGYTF
>TRBV5-1|-|14|TRBD2|TRBJ2-4
TGCGCCAGCAGCTTAGCGGGAGGGAAAAACATTCAGTACTTC
CASSLAGGKNIQYF
>TRBV9|few|15|-|TRBJ2-3
TGTGCCAGCAGTCTTAGCGGTTGGGCCACAGATACGCAGTATTTT
CASSLSGWATDTQYF
>TRBV12-3/TRBV12-4|few|13|-|TRBJ1-2
TGTGCCAGCAGTTCTTTCCTAAACTATGGCTACACCTTC
CASSSFLNYGYTF
>TRBV7-3|few|15|-|TRBJ1-5
TGTGCCAGCAGCTTAAGTGGAGAGACAAATCAGCCCCAGCATTTT
CASSLSGETNQPQHF
>TRBV7-2|few|14|TRBD1|TRBJ2-7
TGTGCCAGCAGCCCGGACAGGTCCCAGGGCGAGCAGTACTTC
CASSPDRSQGEQYF
>TRBV20-1|-|17|TRBD2|TRBJ2-1
TGCAGTGCTCCTCGCCGACTAGCGGGGAGCTCCTACAATGAGCATTTCTTC
CSAPRRLAGSSYNEHFF
>TRBV18|-|17|TRBD1|TRBJ2-3
TGTGCCAGCTCACCAAGGACAGGGAACTCTCGCACAGATACGCAGTATTTT
CASSPRTGNSRTDTQYF
>TRBV5-1|few|13|-|TRBJ2-1
TGCGCCAGCAGCTTGGGAGAGATGAATATCTTGTTCTTC
CASSLGEMNILFF
>TRBV6-5|few|15|-|TRBJ1-1
TGTGCCAGCAGTTACGGGGACATCGTGAACACTGAAGCTTTCTTT
CASSYGDIVNTEAFF
>TRBV27|-|14|TRBD2|TRBJ2-3
TGTGCCAGCAGGGACGGGAGGGCCTGGGATACGCAGTATTTT
CASRDGRAWDTQYF
>TRBV5-1|many|17|TRBD2|TRBJ2-1
TGCGCCAGCAGCTTGGGACTAGCGGGAGGCCCCGGTAATGAGCAGTTCTTC
CASSLGLAGGPGNEQFF
>TRBV20-1|-|13|-|TRBJ1-5
TGCAGTGCTAGCGATAGGTACAATCAGCCCCAGCATTTT
CSASDRYNQPQHF
>TRBV4-1|few|16|TRBD1|TRBJ2-2
TGCGCCAGCAGCCAAGAACAGGGGGCATTGACCGGGGAGCTGTTTTTT
CASSQEQGALTGELFF
>TRBV28|few|14|-|TRBJ2-2
TGTGCCAGCACTTTGGGCTCCTCCGGAGGGGAGCTGTTTTTT
CASTLGSSGGELFF
>TRBV9|few|16|-|TRBJ2-1
TGTGCCAGCAGCGAGACGAGCAGTCGAAGTAACAATGAGCAGTTCTTC
CASSETSSRSNNEQFF
>TRBV7-9|few|17|-|TRBJ2-3
TGTGCCAGCAGCTTAGCGCCCCACAGGGACAGCACAGATACGCAGTATTTT
CASSLAPHRDSTDTQYF
>TRBV10-3|few|15|TRBD2|TRBJ2-1
TGTGCCATCAGTGAGGGGACTAGTAATACAATTGAGCAGTTCTTC
CAISEGTSNTIEQFF
>TRBV29-1|-|13|TRBD2|TRBJ2-7
TGCAGCGTTGCCGGGGGGGAAACCTACGAGCAGTACTTC
CSVAGGETYEQYF
>TRBV5-1|few|12|-|TRBJ2-7
TGCGCCATCGACACAGGGTATTCCGAGCAGTACTTC
CAIDTGYSEQYF
>TRBV27|few|15|TRBD1|TRBJ1-6
TGTGCCAGCAGTTTAGGGACAGGGGGCACTTCACCCCTCCACTTT
CASSLGTGGTSPLHF
>TRBV20-1|few|13|-|TRBJ1-1
TGCAGTGCTAGACAATACACGAACACTGAAGCTTTCTTT
CSARQYTNTEAFF
>TRBV6-1|-|13|-|TRBJ2-7
TGTGCCAGCAGCCGGGTAGGTGGGCGCGAGCAGTACTTC
CASSRVGGREQYF
>TRBV20-1|-|14|-|TRBJ1-4
TGCAGTGCTCTTCGTCAGTACGGCCCCGAAAAACTGTTTTTT
CSALRQYGPEKLFF
>TRBV12-3/TRBV12-4|-|18|TRBD2|TRBJ2-1
TGTGCCAGCAGTTTAGCGCAAGGCGGGAGGGGCTCCTACAATGAGCAGTTCTTC
CASSLAQGGRGSYNEQFF
>TRBV30|-|14|-|TRBJ2-3
TGTGCCTGGGCTGGCATTTCTAGCACAGATACGCAGTATTTT
CAWAGISSTDTQYF
>TRBV5-6|-|16|TRBD1|TRBJ1-1
TGTGCCAGCAGCAGGAATACCGGGACAGCGAACACTGAAGCTTTCTTT
CASSRNTGTANTEAFF
>TRBV12-3/TRBV12-4|few|20|-|TRBJ1-4
TGTGCCAGCAGTTTAGCGGGATCGACAGGCGACGTTGCAACTAATGAAAAACTGTTTTTT
CASSLAGSTGDVATNEKLFF
>TRBV20-1|few|18|-|TRBJ2-3
TGCAGTGCTAGAGACCACCGCAGGACTTTTCCTAGCACAGATACGCAGTATTTT
CSARDHRRTFPSTDTQYF
>TRBV5-1|-|21|TRBD2|TRBJ2-3
TGCGCCAGCAGCTTGAAGGTTCTAGCGGGAGGACACTCCGGGGGCACAGATACGCAGTATTTT
CASSLKVLAGGHSGGTDTQYF
>TRBV27|few|15|TRBD1|TRBJ2-7
TGTGCCAGCAGTCGCCGGGACAGGTATATCGGGGAGCAGTACTTC
CASSRRDRYIGEQYF
>TRBV27|-|15|-|TRBJ2-7
TGTGCCAGCAGTTTATCGGTTGCGGTAAGCTACGAGCAGTACTTC
CASSLSVAVSYEQYF
>TRBV20-1|few|16|-|TRBJ2-3
TGCAGTGCTAGAGATAACCTGAGGGGCCCCACAGATACGCAGTATTTT
CSARDNLRGPTDTQYF
>TRBV6-5|-|18|-|TRBJ2-3
TGTGCCAGCAGTTACTCGAATAAGGGACTTTCGAGGGCAGATACGCAGTATTTT
CASSYSNKGLSRADTQYF
>TRBV20-1|-|15|-|TRBJ2-7
TGCAGTGCTAGAGTTCCGGGTGGGGGACCCTACGAGCAGTACTTC
CSARVPGGGPYEQYF
>TRBV21-1|once|21|-|TRBJ2-2
TGTGCCAGCAGCGTCCGGGGGTTCTCAGTAGGGGACAGGGGGAACACCGGGGAGCTGTTTTTT
CASSVRGFSVGDRGNTGELFF
>TRBV7-9|-|17|-|TRBJ1-5
TGTGCCAGCAGCAAAGGTCGGAGGGGGAGTTTGAATCAGCCCCAGCATTTT
CASSKGRRGSLNQPQHF
>TRBV4-1|-|15|TRBD2|TRBJ2-1
TGCGCCAGCAGCCAAGCGGGGGCTAGCGGGCATGAGCAGTTCTTC
CASSQAGASGHEQFF
>TRBV6-1|few|15|-|TRBJ2-3
TGTGCCAGCCGGGACGCCCCGGATCTCACAGATACGCAGTATTTT
CASRDAPDLTDTQYF